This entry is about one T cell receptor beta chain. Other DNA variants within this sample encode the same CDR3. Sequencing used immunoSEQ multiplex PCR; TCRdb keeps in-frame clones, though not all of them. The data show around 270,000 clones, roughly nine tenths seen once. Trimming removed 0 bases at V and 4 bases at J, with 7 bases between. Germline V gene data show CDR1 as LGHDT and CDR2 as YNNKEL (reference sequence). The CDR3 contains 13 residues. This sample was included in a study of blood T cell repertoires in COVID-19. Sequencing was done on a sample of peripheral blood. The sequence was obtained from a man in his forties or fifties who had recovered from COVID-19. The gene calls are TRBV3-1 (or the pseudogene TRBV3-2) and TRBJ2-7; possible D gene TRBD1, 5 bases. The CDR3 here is CASSQDQGYEQYF. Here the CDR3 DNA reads TGTGCCAGCAGCCAAGATCAGGGTTACGAGCAGTACTTC.